Reported below is one T cell receptor (beta chain). Its antigen target is currently unknown. It has no much larger one-base neighbor in the sample; base qualities were not kept. This entry comes from a study of Ad26.COV2.S vaccination and SARS-CoV-2 variants (dated by TCRdb to the early 2020s). With respect to the entire study: Vaccine-arm donors came from COV1001, a multicentre, randomized, double-blind, placebo-controlled phase I-IIa trial of Ad26.COV2.S in healthy adults. Trial participants were randomized into five groups of five: low-dose or high-dose Ad26.COV2.S given once or twice, or placebo on both occasions. Investigators remained blinded to trial group allocation during experiments and outcome assessment. The specificity and breadth of SARS-CoV-2-reactive T cell receptors after Ad26.COV2.S vaccination were assessed by TCRbeta repertoire sequencing. A total of around 32 samples were included in the TCR-sequenced set, comprising about 20 Ad26.COV2.S vaccine recipients, 5 placebo recipients and 8 SARS-CoV-2 convalescent individuals. Dosing of Ad26.COV2.S was intramuscular, at either 5x10^10 or 1x10^11 viral particles, delivered as one shot or as two shots spaced 56 days apart.

V is cut by 1 base and J by 2 bases, and the space between the germline ends is 11 bases. The germline V gene encodes CDR1 SGHTA and CDR2 FQGNSA. CDR3 length: 15 amino acids, cysteine to phenylalanine. The CDR3 DNA has 45 bases and is translated from base 1. Points the paper makes about the study in general: Vaccine and placebo recipients had comparable non-spike TCR breadth, which fits with the vaccine containing only spike. Spike-specific TCR breadth was higher in Ad26.COV2.S recipients than in placebo recipients (P = 0.0014). The study was not powered for comparison of responses between vaccine doses or regimens. The authors noted that the TCR breadth and depth analyses may have underestimated total T cell responses. After vaccination, spike-specific CD8+ and CD4+ T cell responses were reported to show substantial breadth.

TCRbeta CDR3 regions were sequenced with the immunoSEQ Assay. After extraction, genomic DNA underwent amplification by bias-controlled multiplex PCR, followed by high-throughput sequencing. As for how the authors treated the data: To quantify the absolute abundance of every unique TCRbeta CDR3 region, sequences were collapsed and filtered. T cell fraction was estimated by normalizing TCRbeta template counts to usable DNA, with usable DNA measured through amplification of reference genes found in all nucleated cells. Repertoire TCRs were annotated as SARS-CoV-2-specific when V gene, CDR3 amino acid sequence and J gene were exactly matched to a known reactive TCR set. The reference SARS-CoV-2 TCR set was obtained from MIRA and was filtered for enrichment in COVID-19-positive ImmuneCODE repertoires, whereby public or cross-reactive TCRs were removed. Based on the MIRA antigens, annotated TCRs were further analysed at the level of specific ORF or position within ORF. Breadth was defined as the number of annotated unique rearrangements divided by the total number of unique productive rearrangements, and depth was defined as the summed frequency of the annotated unique rearrangements. Two-sided Wilcoxon rank-sum tests were used to compare TCR breadth between groups. TCRdb took over this immuneACCESS table, retaining in-frame rearrangements with V and J assigned. Such tables are incomplete; in checked studies, under half of the missing clones stem from an unresolved V gene, and the remainder is unexplained. V and J calls and clone size come straight from that table; D and trimming were deduced from the DNA. A total of roughly 460,000 clones appear in this sample, 70% to 90% of them only once. Around 1.8% of the sample rests with the top ten.

The treatment or condition label, read with the paper, signifies: 19 received Ad26.COV2.S at low or high dose, single or two shots; about 5 received placebo; per-sample allocation not given. For vaccine and placebo recipients, repertoires were sequenced using samples collected on day 63 after the first injection. In Cohort 1b, roughly 26 adults aged 18-55 years were enrolled at a single site in Boston, USA, between 29 July and 7 August 2020. As a vaccine, Ad26.COV2.S was a replication-incompetent adenovirus type 26 vector that expressed a prefusion-stabilized SARS-CoV-2 spike protein derived from the original Wuhan strain.

The clonotype originates from a person between 18 and 65 years old who received the Ad26.COV2.S COVID-19 vaccine or a placebo. Here the sequenced sample was peripheral blood, taken in a trial of Ad26.COV2.S vaccine versus placebo. The rearranged chain carries TRBV7-2 and TRBJ1-2, and possibly TRBD1, on 5 matching bases. The bases are TGTGCCAGCAGCTTAGGAAGTTGGGACAACTATGGCTACACCTTC. It is translated as CASSLGSWDNYGYTF.